This T cell receptor beta chain was recorded in a study of technical replicates of blood from a few donors. Repertoires were generated with immunoSEQ multiplex PCR, while TCRdb's copy carries only in-frame clones and drops some. The sample has about 70,000 clones, roughly 97% seen once. CDR1 and CDR2 from the germline V gene are MNHNS and SASEGT. This CDR3 contains 15 residues. The ends lost 7 bases at V and 7 bases at J; junction bases unmatched: 14. Material: T cells isolated from PBMCs. The genes are TRBV6-1 and TRBJ2-7; TRBD2 aligns across 9 bases. The TCR comes from a human donor in good health. The DNA of the CDR3 is TGTGCCAGCACTAGGCTCCTAGCGGGGACCAGGGAGCAGTACTTC. Translated, it gives CASTRLLAGTREQYF.